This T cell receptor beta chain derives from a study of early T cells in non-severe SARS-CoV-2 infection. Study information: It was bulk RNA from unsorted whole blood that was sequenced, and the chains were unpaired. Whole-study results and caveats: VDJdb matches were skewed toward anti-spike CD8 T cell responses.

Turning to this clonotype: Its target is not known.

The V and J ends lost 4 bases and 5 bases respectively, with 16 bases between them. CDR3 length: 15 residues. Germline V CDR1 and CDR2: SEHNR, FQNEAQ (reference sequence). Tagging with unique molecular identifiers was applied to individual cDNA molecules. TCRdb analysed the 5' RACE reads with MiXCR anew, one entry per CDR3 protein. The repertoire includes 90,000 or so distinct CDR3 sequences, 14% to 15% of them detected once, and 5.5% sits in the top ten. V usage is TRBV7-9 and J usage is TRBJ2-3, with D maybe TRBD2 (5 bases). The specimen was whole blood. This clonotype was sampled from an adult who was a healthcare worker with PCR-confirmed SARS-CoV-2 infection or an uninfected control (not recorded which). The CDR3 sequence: CASSSSPRGEDTQYF. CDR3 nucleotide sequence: TGTGCCAGCAGCTCGTCTCCACGGGGAGAAGATACGCAGTATTTT.